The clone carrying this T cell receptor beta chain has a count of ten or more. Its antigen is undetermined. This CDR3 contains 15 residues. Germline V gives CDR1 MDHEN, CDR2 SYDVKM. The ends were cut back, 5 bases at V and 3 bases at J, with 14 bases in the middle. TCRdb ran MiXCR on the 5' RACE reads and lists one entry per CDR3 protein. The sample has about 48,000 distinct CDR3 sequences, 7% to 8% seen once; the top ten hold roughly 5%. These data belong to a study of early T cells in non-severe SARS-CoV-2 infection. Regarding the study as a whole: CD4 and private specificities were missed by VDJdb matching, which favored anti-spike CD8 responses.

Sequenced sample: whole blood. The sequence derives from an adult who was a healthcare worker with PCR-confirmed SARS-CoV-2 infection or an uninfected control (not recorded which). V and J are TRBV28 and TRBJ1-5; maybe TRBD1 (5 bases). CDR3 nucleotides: TGTGCCAGCAGTCGCCGAGGGGTTTCCAATCAGCCCCAGCATTTT. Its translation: CASSRRGVSNQPQHF.